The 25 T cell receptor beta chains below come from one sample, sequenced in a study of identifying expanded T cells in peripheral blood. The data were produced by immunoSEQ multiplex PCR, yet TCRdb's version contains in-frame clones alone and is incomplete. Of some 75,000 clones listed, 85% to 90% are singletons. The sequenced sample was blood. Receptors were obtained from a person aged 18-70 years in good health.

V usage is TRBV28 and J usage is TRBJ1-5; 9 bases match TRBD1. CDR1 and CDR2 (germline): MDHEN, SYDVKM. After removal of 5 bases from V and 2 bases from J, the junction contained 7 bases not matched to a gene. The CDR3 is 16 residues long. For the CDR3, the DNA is TGTGCCAGCAGTCTTAACAGGGGGCCGGGCAATCAGCCCCAGCATTTT. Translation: CASSLNRGPGNQPQHF.

The CDR3 nucleotides are TGCGCCAGCAGCCATAGCATCAGGGGCGGGGGCAATGAGCAGTTCTTC. It translates to CASSHSIRGGGNEQFF. V gene TRBV5-1 combines with J gene TRBJ2-1; D may be TRBD2 (7 bases). V was cut by 4 bases and J by 6 bases, with 20 bases left in between. This CDR3 has 16 residues. Per the germline V gene, CDR1 is SGHRS and CDR2 is YFSETQ.

CDR3 protein: CASSEWDLAKNIQYF. CDR3 DNA sequence: TGTGCCAGCAGCGAGTGGGACTTAGCCAAAAACATTCAGTACTTC. V is TRBV2 and J is TRBJ2-4; D is possibly TRBD2 (6 bases). Germline loops: CDR1 SNHLY, CDR2 FYNNEI. The V gene lost 6 bases and the J gene lost 0 bases, with 12 bases spanning the gap. The CDR3 has 15 amino acids.

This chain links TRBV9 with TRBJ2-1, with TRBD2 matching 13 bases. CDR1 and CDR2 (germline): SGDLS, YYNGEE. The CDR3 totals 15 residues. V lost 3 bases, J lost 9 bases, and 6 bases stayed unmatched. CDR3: CASSGTSGGAIEQFF. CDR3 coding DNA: TGTGCCAGCAGCGGAACTAGCGGGGGGGCTATTGAGCAGTTCTTC.

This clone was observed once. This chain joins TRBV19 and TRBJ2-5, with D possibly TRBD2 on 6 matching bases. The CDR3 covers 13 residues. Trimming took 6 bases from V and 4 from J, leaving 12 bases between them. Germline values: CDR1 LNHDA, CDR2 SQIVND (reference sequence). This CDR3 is CASRGGPGETQYF. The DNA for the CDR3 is TGTGCCAGTAGAGGAGGGCCTGGAGAGACCCAGTACTTC.

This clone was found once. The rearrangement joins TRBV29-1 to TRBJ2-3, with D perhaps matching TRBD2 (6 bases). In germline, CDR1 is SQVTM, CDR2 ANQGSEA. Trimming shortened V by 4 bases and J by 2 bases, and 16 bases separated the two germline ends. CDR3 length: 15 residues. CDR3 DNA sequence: TGCAGCGTTGGACCGTCCGCGGGGCCCACAGATACGCAGTATTTT. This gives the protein CSVGPSAGPTDTQYF.

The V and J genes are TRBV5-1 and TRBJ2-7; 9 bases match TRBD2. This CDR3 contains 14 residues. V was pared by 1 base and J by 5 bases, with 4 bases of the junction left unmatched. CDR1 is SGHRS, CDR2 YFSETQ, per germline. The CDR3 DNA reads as TGCGCCAGCAGCTTGACGGCTAGCGGGGACGAGCAGTACTTC. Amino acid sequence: CASSLTASGDEQYF.

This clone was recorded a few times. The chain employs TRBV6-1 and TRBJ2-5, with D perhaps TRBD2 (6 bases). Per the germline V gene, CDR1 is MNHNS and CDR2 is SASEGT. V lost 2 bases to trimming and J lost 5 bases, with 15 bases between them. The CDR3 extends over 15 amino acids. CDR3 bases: TGTGCCAGCAGTGAATTCCTTGGGGGGAGCGAGACCCAGTACTTC. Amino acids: CASSEFLGGSETQYF.

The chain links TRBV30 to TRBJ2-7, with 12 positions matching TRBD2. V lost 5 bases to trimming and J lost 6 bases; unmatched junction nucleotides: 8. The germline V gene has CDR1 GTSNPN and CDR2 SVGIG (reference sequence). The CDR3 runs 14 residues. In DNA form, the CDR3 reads TGTGCCTGGGACCCTAGCGGGGGGGGAGCCGAGCAGTACTTC. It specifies CAWDPSGGGAEQYF. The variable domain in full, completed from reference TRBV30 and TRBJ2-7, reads SQTIHQWPATLVQPVGSPLSLECTVEGTSNPNLYWYRQAAGRGLQLLFYSVGIGQISSEVPQNLSASRPQDRQFILSSKKLLLSDSGFYLCAWDPSGGGAEQYFGPGTRLTVT.

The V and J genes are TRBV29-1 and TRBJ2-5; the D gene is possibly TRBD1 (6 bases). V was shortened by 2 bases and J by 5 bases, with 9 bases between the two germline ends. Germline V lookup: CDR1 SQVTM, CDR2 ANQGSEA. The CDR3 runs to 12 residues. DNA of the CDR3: TGCAGCGTTGAAACTGGGGGCGAGACCCAGTACTTC. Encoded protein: CSVETGGETQYF.

The CDR3 protein is CASSPGRDKDTEAFF. In nucleotides, the CDR3 is TGCGCCAGCAGCCCGGGCCGCGACAAGGACACTGAAGCTTTCTTT. The V and J genes are TRBV5-1 and TRBJ1-1; D remains unclear. The CDR3 runs to 15 residues. The germline gives CDR1 SGHRS, CDR2 YFSETQ. The V and J ends lost 4 bases and 3 bases respectively, with 16 bases between them.

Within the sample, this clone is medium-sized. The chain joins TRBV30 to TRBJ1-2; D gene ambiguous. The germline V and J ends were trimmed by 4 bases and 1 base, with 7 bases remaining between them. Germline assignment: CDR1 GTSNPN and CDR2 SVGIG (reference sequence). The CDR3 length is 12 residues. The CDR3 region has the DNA TGTGCCTGGACGGGCAGTAACTATGGCTACACCTTC. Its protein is CAWTGSNYGYTF.

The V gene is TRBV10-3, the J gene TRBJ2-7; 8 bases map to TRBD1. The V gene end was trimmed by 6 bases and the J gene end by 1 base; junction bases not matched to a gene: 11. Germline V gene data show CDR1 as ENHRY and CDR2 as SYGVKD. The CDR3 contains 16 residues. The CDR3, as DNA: TGTGCCATCAGGCCGGGACAGGAACCGATATCCTACGAGCAGTACTTC. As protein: CAIRPGQEPISYEQYF.

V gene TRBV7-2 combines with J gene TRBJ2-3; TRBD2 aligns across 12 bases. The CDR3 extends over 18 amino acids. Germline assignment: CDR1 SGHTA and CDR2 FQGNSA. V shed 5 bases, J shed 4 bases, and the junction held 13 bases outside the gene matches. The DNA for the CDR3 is TGTGCCAGCAGCCCGTGGGGACTAGCGGGTGGGGTGTCAGATACGCAGTATTTT. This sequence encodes CASSPWGLAGGVSDTQYF.

CDR3 in amino acids: CASGQPDSQNPYEQYF. The CDR3, as DNA: TGTGCTAGTGGTCAACCTGACAGCCAAAATCCCTACGAGCAGTACTTC. This rearrangement joins TRBV12-5 to TRBJ2-7, with D perhaps TRBD1 (5 bases). Trimming stripped 5 bases from V and 2 bases from J, with 19 bases between. The CDR3 consists of 16 residues. Per germline, CDR1 LGHNT and CDR2 FRNRAP.

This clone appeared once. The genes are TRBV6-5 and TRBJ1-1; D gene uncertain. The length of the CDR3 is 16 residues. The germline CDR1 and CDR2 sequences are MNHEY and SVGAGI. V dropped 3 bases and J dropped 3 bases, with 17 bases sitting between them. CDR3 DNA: TGTGCCAGCAGTTATGGCGGGGAGGGTCTCCACACTGAAGCTTTCTTT. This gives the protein CASSYGGEGLHTEAFF.

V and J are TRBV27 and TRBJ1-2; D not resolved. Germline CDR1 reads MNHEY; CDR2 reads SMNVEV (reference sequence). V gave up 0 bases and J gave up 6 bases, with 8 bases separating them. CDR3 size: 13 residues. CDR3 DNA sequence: TGTGCCAGCAGTTTATCGATTGCAGATGGCTACACCTTC. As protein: CASSLSIADGYTF.

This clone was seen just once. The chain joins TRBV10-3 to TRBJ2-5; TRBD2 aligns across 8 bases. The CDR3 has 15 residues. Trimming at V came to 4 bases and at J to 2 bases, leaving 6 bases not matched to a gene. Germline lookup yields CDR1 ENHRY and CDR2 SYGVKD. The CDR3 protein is CAISASGGLQETQYF. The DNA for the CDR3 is TGTGCCATCAGTGCCAGCGGGGGCTTACAAGAGACCCAGTACTTC.

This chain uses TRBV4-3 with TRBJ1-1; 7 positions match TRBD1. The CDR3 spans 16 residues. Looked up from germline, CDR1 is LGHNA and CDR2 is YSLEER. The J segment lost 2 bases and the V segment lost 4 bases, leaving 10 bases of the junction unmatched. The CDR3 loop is CASSPRLDRRNTEAFF. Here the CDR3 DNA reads TGCGCCAGCAGCCCGAGACTGGACAGGAGAAACACTGAAGCTTTCTTT.

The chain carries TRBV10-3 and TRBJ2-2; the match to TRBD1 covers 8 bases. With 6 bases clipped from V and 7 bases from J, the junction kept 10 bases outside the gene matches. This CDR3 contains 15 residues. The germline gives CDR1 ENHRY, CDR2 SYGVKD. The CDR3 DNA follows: TGTGCCATCAGAGACGGACAGGGTAGGGACGGGGAGCTGTTTTTT. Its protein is CAIRDGQGRDGELFF.

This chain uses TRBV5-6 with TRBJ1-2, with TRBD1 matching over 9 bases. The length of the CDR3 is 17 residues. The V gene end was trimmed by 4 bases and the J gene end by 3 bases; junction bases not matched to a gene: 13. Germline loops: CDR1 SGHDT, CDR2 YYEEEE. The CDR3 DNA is TGTGCCAGCAGCAGGACAGGGGAACTTGGACGGGACTATGGCTACACCTTC. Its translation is CASSRTGELGRDYGYTF. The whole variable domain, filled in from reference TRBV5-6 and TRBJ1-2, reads DAGVTQSPTHLIKTRGQQVTLRCSPKSGHDTVSWYQQALGQGPQFIFQYYEEEERQRGNFPDRFSGHQFPNYSSELNVNALLLGDSALYLCASSRTGELGRDYGYTFGSGTRLTVV.

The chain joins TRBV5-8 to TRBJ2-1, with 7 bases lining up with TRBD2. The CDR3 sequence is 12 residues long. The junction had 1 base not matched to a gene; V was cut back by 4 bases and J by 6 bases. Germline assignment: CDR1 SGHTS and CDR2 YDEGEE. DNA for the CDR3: TGTGCCAGCAGCCGGACTAGCAATGAGCAGTTCTTC. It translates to CASSRTSNEQFF.

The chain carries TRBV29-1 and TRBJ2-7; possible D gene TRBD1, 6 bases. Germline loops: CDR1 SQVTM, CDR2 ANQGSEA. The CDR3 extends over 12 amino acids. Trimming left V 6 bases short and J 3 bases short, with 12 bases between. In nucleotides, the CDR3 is TGCAGCGTAAAGTCACAGGGCTACGAGCAGTACTTC. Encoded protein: CSVKSQGYEQYF.

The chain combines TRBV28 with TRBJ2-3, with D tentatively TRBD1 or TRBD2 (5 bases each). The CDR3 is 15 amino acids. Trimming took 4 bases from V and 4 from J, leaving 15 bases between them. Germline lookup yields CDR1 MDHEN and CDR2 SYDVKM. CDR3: CASSSRGLGADTQYF. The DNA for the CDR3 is TGTGCCAGCAGTTCCCGGGGCCTAGGGGCAGATACGCAGTATTTT. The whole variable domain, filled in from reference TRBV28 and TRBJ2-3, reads DVKVTQSSRYLVKRTGEKVFLECVQDMDHENMFWYRQDPGLGLRLIYFSYDVKMKEKGDIPEGYSVSREKKERFSLILESASTNQTSMYLCASSSRGLGADTQYFGPGTRLTVL.

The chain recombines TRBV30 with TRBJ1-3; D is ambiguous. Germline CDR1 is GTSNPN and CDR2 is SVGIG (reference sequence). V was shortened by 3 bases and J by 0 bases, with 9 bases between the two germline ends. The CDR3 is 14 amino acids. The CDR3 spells CAWSPLSSGNTIYF. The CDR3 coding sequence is TGTGCCTGGAGCCCTCTAAGCTCTGGAAACACCATATATTTT.